At least ten counts were recorded for the clone carrying this T cell receptor (beta chain). What it recognizes is unknown. The data were obtained in a study of tumor-infiltrating lymphocytes in primary liver carcinoma. Study findings and constraints: The 250 largest clones made up significantly more of tumor than blood repertoires (p = 0.039).

With roughly 500 ng total RNA as template and a constant-region primer, TCR beta cDNA was made. Generation of the TCR beta libraries relied on three nested multiplex PCR rounds using slightly modified ARM-PCR. TCRdb reanalysed the multiplex PCR reads using MiXCR and keeps one entry per CDR3 protein. The sample shows about 92,000 distinct CDR3 sequences, 55% to 75% of them seen only once. It was from around 18-30 mg of unsorted bulk tissue that RNA and DNA were co-extracted. The patients carried chronic HBV infection and had received no treatment. This receptor was taken from a man in his forties or fifties with primary liver carcinoma and hepatitis B virus infection. Input material: tumor-adjacent normal liver tissue.

As DNA, the CDR3 is TGTGCCAGCAGCCCCGGACTAGCCCGAGACAATGAGCAGTTCTTC. It specifies CASSPGLARDNEQFF. The rearrangement uses TRBV5-4 and TRBJ2-1; TRBD2 aligns across 8 bases. From germline, CDR1 is SGHNT and CDR2 YYREEE (reference sequence). Trimming removed 4 bases from V and 5 bases from J; junction bases left unmatched: 8. There are 15 residues in the CDR3.